The T cell receptor (beta chain) described here comes from a study of cytomegalovirus exposure and HLA in healthy donors. Study at large: Prior work identified about 120 million unique TCR beta sequences in around 170 million T cells. Study results and caveats: A list of roughly 180 TCR beta chains associated with cytomegalovirus was given. Excluded: some indistinguishable V segments such as TRBV6-2 and TRBV6-3. Among the CMV-associated chains, three were confirmed in vitro as specific for CMV antigens.

For this clone: Antigen: not known.

The PCR used 60 Vbeta and 13 Jbeta primers. The assay was immunoSEQ multiplex PCR, and TCRdb's table has in-frame clones only and misses some. The sample has about 89,000 clones; around 80% are singletons. Per germline, CDR1 MRHNA and CDR2 SNTAGT. The CDR3 totals 14 residues. With V trimmed by 6 bases and J by 1 base, 3 bases remained unmatched. V gene TRBV6-4 combines with J gene TRBJ2-3; 8 bases line up with TRBD2. What was sequenced was PBMCs. This TCR was recovered from a man aged 30-40 years in good health and CMV-seronegative. CDR3 in amino acids: CASSRGGRTDTQYF. The CDR3 region has the DNA TGTGCCAGCAGCCGGGGGGGCCGCACAGATACGCAGTATTTT.